This T cell receptor (beta chain) was sequenced for a study of post-analysis software for immune sequencing data (dated by TCRdb to 2013 to 2016). Turning to the overall study: The recorded disease courses included relapsing-remitting, secondary progressive and progressive-relapsing multiple sclerosis, and some patients had no subtype annotation. A subset of samples was prepared in parallel using single-end sample barcoding, then pooled and co-amplified after Illumina adapter ligation. Patient repertoires were compared against about a dozen previously published healthy control repertoires from donors aged roughly 6 to 28 years. The research as a whole found: Significantly higher frequencies in patients than in controls were found for five or six TRBV segments, including TRBV5-6, TRBV5-1 and TRBV20-1. Strong co-clustering of samples prepared in the same batch was shown by direct clustering with F measure, prompting a batch-effect correction. Multiple sclerosis patients had significantly lower normalized Chao1 diversity than controls, a result that suggests substantial peripheral T-cell clonal expansion. The multiple sclerosis patient group was slightly younger than the control group.

Library preparation was by PCR. TCRdb shows the sequencer as Illumina HiSeq 2500. To reduce PCR and sequencing biases, unique molecular identifiers were incorporated into the TCR beta cDNA libraries. Every 1 to 10 million input T cells yielded approximately 500,000 cDNA molecules, meaning each molecule approximated one T cell. The patient libraries were prepared and sequenced using the same protocol as the earlier healthy control dataset. Samples belonging to the same batch were prepared together, multiplexed and sequenced on a shared HiSeq lane. The paper's data handling went like this. Raw barcoded reads were processed with MIGEC, discarding single-read molecular identifier groups before consensus assembly and CDR3 extraction. VDJtools was used for post-analysis of the clonotype tables, and diversity was normalized by down-sampling every dataset to the size of the smallest sample. Repertoire overlap clustering matched CDR3 amino acid but not nucleotide sequences to correct batch-related cross-sample contamination. TCRdb reprocessing: public reads trimmed at Q25 with fastp, clones called with MiXCR, in-frame beta chains kept. Rows matching on CDR3 protein sequence are summarized as one entry with the most common DNA and genes. In this record, the V and J calls reflect TCRdb's handling and not the investigators' own analysis. The sample includes about 770,000 distinct CDR3 sequences, with 46% observed a single time. 4.9% of the sample is taken by the ten largest.

Concerning this clonotype: Which antigen it targets is not known. Within one base of it there is no much larger clone, and no base qualities were kept.

V gives up 6 bases and J gives up 3 bases, and the segment between their germline ends measures 15 bases. The CDR3 covers 14 residues, taking in both the cysteine and the phenylalanine. Only CDR3 DNA is held: 42 bases, read in frame from base 1. To demonstrate the VDJtools post-analysis software, the study profiled TCR beta repertoires from the peripheral blood of 10 to 15 young patients with multiple sclerosis. The multiple sclerosis patients were children and adolescents ranging in age from about 6 to 16 years. This chain is built from TRBV12-3 or TRBV12-4 and TRBJ2-7, with a tentative D gene TRBD2 over 5 matching bases. This receptor was identified in a girl aged 10 to 17 with multiple sclerosis. Material: blood. Here the CDR3 is given as CASSLGDEYYEQYF. In nucleotides, the sequence is TGTGCCAGCAGCTTGGGAGACGAATACTACGAGCAGTACTTC.